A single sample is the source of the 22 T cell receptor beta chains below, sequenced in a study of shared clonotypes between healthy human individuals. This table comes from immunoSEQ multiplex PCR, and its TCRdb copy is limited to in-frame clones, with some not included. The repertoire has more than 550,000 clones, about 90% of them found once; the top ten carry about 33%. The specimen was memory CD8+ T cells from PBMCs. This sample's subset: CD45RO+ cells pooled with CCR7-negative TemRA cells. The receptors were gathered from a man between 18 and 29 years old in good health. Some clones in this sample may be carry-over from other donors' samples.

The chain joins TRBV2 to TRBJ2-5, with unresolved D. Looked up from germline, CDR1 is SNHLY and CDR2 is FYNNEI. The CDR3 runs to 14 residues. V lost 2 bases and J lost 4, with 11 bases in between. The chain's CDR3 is CASSERIYPETQYF. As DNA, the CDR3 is TGTGCCAGCAGTGAACGGATCTACCCAGAGACCCAGTACTTC. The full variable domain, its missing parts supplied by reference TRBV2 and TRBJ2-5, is EPEVTQTPSHQVTQMGQEVILRCVPISNHLYFYWYRQILGQKVEFLVSFYNNEISEKSEIFDDQFSVERPDGSNFTLKIRSTKLEDSAMYFCASSERIYPETQYFGPGTRLLVL.

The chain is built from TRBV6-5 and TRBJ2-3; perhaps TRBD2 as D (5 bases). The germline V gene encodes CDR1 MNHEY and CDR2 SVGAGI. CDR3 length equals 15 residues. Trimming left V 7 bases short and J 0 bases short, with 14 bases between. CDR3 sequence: CASTISLASTDTQYF. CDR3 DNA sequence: TGTGCCAGCACCATTTCTCTAGCTAGCACAGATACGCAGTATTTT.

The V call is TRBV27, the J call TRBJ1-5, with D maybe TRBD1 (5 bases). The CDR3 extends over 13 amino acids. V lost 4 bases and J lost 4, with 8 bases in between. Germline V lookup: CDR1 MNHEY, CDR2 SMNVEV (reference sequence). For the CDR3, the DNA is TGTGCCAGCAGTTCGGGGGTTAATCAGCCCCAGCATTTT. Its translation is CASSSGVNQPQHF.

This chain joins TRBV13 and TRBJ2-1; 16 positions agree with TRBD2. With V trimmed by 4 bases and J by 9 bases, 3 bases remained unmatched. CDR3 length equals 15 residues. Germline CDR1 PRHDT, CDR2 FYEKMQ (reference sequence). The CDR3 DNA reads TGTGCCAGCAGCTCCGGGACTAGCGGGAGGGGTGAGCAGTTCTTC. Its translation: CASSSGTSGRGEQFF.

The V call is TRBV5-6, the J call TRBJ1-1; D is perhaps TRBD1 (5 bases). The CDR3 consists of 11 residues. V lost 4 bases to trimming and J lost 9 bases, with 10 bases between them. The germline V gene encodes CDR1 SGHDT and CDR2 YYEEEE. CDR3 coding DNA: TGTGCCAGCAGCGACTACAGGAAAGCTTTCTTT. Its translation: CASSDYRKAFF.

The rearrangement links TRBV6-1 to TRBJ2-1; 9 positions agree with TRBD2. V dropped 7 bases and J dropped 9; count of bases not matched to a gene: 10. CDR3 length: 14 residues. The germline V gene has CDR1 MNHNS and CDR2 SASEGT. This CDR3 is CASILGGRAGEQFF. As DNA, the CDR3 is TGTGCCAGCATATTGGGCGGGAGGGCCGGTGAGCAGTTCTTC.

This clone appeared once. CDR3 in amino acids: CATRSTDTQYF. In nucleotides, the CDR3 is TGTGCCACCAGAAGCACAGATACGCAGTATTTT. The rearrangement uses TRBV6-5 and TRBJ2-3; D uncertain. Per germline, CDR1 MNHEY and CDR2 SVGAGI. The CDR3 loop spans 11 amino acids. Deletions cut 10 bases from V and 0 bases from J, with 5 bases between.

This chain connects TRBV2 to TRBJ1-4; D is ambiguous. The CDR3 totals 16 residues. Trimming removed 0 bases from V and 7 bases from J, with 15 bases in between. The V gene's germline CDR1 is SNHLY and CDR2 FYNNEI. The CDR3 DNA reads TGTGCCAGCAGTGAAGCGGCAGGCGCTCTGAGTGAAAAACTGTTTTTT. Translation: CASSEAAGALSEKLFF. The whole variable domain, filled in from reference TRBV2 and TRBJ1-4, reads EPEVTQTPSHQVTQMGQEVILRCVPISNHLYFYWYRQILGQKVEFLVSFYNNEISEKSEIFDDQFSVERPDGSNFTLKIRSTKLEDSAMYFCASSEAAGALSEKLFFGSGTQLSVL.

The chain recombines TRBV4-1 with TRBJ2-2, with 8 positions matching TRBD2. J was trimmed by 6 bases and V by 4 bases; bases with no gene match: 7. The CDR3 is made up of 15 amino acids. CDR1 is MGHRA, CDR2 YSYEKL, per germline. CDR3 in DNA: TGCGCCAGCAGCCGTTCAGCGGGAGTCCCCGGGGAGCTGTTTTTT. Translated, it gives CASSRSAGVPGELFF.

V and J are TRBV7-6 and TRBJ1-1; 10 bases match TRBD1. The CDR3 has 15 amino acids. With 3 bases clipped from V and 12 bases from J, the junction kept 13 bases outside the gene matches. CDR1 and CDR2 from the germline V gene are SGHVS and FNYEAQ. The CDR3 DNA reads TGTGCCAGCAGCTTGGGGACAGGGGCGTTGGCCGGGACTTTCTTT. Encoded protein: CASSLGTGALAGTFF.

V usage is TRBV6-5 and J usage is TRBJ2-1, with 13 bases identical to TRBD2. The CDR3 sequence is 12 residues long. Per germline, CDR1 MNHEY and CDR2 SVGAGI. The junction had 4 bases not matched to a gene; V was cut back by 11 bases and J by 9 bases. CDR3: CACGLAGAEQFF. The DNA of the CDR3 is TGTGCCTGCGGACTAGCGGGAGCTGAGCAGTTCTTC.

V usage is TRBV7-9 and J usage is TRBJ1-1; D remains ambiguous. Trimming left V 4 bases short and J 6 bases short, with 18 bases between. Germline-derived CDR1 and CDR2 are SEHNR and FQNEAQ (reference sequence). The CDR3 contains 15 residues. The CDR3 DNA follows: TGTGCCAGCAGCTCACTTTACTCGGCACGCGCTGAAGCTTTCTTT. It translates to CASSSLYSARAEAFF.

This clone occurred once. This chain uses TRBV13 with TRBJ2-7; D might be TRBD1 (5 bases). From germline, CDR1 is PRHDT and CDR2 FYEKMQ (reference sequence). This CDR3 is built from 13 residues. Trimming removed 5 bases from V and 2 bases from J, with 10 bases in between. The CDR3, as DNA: TGTGCCAGCAGCAGAGACAGAGCCTACGAGCAGTACTTC. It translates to CASSRDRAYEQYF.

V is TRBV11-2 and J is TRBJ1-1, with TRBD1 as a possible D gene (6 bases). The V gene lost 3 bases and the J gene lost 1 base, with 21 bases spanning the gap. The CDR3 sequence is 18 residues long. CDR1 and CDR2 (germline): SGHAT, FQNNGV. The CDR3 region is CASSFDHRVGRKNTEAFF. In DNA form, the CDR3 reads TGTGCCAGCAGCTTCGACCACAGGGTAGGACGTAAGAACACTGAAGCTTTCTTT.

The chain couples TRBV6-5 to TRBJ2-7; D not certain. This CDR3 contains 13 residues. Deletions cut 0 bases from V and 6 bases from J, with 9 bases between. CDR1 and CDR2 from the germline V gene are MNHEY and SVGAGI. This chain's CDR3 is CASSYSYLGEQYF. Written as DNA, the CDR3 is TGTGCCAGCAGTTACTCCTATCTCGGCGAGCAGTACTTC.

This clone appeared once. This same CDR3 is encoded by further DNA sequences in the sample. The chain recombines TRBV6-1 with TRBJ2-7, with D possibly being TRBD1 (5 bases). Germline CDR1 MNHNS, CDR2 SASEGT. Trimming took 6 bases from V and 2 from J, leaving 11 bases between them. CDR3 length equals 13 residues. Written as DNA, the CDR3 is TGTGCCAGCAGCGAAAGGACACCCTACGAGCAGTACTTC. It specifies CASSERTPYEQYF.

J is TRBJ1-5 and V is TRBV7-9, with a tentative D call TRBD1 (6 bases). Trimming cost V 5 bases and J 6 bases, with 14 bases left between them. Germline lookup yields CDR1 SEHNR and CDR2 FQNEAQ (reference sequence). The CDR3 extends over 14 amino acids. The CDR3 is CASSHTTGPQPQHF. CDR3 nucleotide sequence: TGTGCCAGCAGCCACACGACAGGCCCTCAGCCCCAGCATTTT.

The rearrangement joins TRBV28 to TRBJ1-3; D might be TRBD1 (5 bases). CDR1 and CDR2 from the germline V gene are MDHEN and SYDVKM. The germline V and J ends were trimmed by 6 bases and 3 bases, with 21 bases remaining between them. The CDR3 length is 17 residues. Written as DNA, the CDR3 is TGTGCCAGCAGGATGGAAGGTTGGGGGGAGAATGGAAACACCATATATTTT. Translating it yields CASRMEGWGENGNTIYF.

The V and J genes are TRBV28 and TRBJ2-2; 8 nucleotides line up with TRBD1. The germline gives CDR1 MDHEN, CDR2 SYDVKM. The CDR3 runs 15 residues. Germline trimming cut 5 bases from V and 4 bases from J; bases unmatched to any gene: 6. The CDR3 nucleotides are TGTGCCAGCAGTGCCCACAGGGGGGCCACCGGGGAGCTGTTTTTT. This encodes CASSAHRGATGELFF.

The DNA for the CDR3 is TGTGCCAGCAGCTCCATACCCATCTTAGCGGGGCCAAACTACAATGAGCAGTTCTTC. Amino acids: CASSSIPILAGPNYNEQFF. The chain recombines TRBV7-3 with TRBJ2-1, with 8 bases that match TRBD2. The germline V gene has CDR1 SGHTA and CDR2 FQGTGA. The V segment lost 4 bases and the J segment 3 bases; nucleotides outside the gene matches: 17. CDR3 length equals 19 residues.

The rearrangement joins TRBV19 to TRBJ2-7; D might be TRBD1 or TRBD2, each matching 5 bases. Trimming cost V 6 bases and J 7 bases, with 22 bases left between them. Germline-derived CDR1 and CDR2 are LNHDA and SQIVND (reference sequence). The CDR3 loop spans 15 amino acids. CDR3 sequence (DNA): TGTGCCAGTAGCCTCCGGGACCCACCACCTACTGAGCAGTACTTC. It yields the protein CASSLRDPPPTEQYF.

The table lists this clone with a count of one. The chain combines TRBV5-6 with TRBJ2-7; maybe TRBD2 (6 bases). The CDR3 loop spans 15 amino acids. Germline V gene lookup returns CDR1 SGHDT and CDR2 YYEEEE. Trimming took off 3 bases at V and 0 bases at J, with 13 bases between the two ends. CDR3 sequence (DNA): TGTGCCAGCAGCTCCTTTAGCGGATCCTCCTACGAGCAGTACTTC. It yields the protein CASSSFSGSSYEQYF.